The 14 T cell receptor beta chains listed next were all sequenced from one sample in a study of blood T cells in healthy people across ages. Using a J-beta primer mix together with a sample-barcoded 5' primer, a second PCR was run for roughly 6 to 12 cycles. Using its own MiXCR run on the 5' RACE reads, TCRdb lists one record per CDR3 protein. The profile shows 1.5 million to 2 million distinct CDR3 sequences, approximately 28% of them singletons. Sequenced: blood. The receptors were gathered from a woman in her 30s in good health.

This clonotype was observed many times. This chain links TRBV12-3 or TRBV12-4 with TRBJ2-5; 8 bases line up with TRBD2. CDR3 size: 14 residues. The V and J ends lost 5 bases and 3 bases, in that order; junction bases with no gene match: 5. The CDR3 spells CASSPTSAKETQYF. The CDR3 DNA is TGTGCCAGCAGTCCGACTAGCGCGAAAGAGACCCAGTACTTC.

This chain links TRBV5-1 with TRBJ2-7; 9 bases are a match to TRBD1. The germline V gene encodes CDR1 SGHRS and CDR2 YFSETQ. The CDR3 has 15 amino acids. Losses at the gene ends were 2 bases for V and 6 bases for J; bases not matched to a gene: 9. CDR3 in amino acids: CASSFGTGNVGEQYF. As DNA, the CDR3 is TGCGCCAGCAGCTTTGGGACAGGGAATGTCGGCGAGCAGTACTTC.

This clonotype was found a few times. The chain has TRBV2 and TRBJ2-3; weak D call: TRBD1 (6 bases). The CDR3 length is 14 residues. V was shortened by 6 bases and J by 2 bases, with 12 bases between the two germline ends. CDR1 is SNHLY and CDR2 is FYNNEI in the germline V gene. In DNA form, the CDR3 reads TGTGCCAGCAGCCGGACAGCGTTCACAGATACGCAGTATTTT. This encodes CASSRTAFTDTQYF.

This sequence joins TRBV30 and TRBJ2-7; 12 bases are a match to TRBD1. Trimming at V came to 0 bases and at J to 4 bases, leaving 7 bases not matched to a gene. Germline V gene data show CDR1 as GTSNPN and CDR2 as SVGIG (reference sequence). The CDR3 has 16 amino acids. In DNA, the CDR3 is TGTGCCTGGAGTGTACTGATGGGACAGGGGGCATACGAGCAGTACTTC. Amino acids: CAWSVLMGQGAYEQYF.

The chain recombines TRBV3-1 with TRBJ2-1, with TRBD2 as a possible D gene (5 bases). CDR1 LGHDT and CDR2 YNNKEL come from the germline V gene (reference sequence). The CDR3 sequence is 19 residues long. V dropped 1 base and J dropped 0 bases, with 19 bases sitting between them. This chain's CDR3 is CASSQVMGGLSSSYNEQFF. CDR3 sequence (DNA): TGTGCCAGCAGCCAAGTTATGGGCGGACTGTCGAGCTCCTACAATGAGCAGTTCTTC.

Of note for this clonotype: The conserved phenylalanine or tryptophan is not found at the CDR3 terminus, so this likely reflects a read error. The CDR3 protein is CASSEGRAVSSYEQYC. CDR3 sequence (DNA): TGTGCTAGCAGTGAAGGGCGGGCAGTGAGCTCCTACGAGCAGTACTGC. This chain links TRBV25-1 with TRBJ2-7; the D gene is possibly TRBD2 (5 bases). The CDR3 is 16 amino acids. The V gene's germline CDR1 is MGHDK and CDR2 SYGVNS.

As regards this clonotype: This likely comes from a read error, as the CDR3 has no conserved phenylalanine or tryptophan at its end. The chain couples TRBV29-1 to TRBJ2-5, with TRBD1 identical over 10 bases. The J call could be wrong; TRBJ2-7 is a better fit for the DNA end. This CDR3 contains 13 residues. The V gene's germline CDR1 is SQVTM and CDR2 ANQGSEA. The CDR3: CSVGTGEAYEQYS. CDR3 DNA: TGCAGCGTCGGGACAGGGGAAGCCTACGAGCAGTACTCC.

There are many counts of this clonotype. The chain employs TRBV6-6 and TRBJ1-2; 7 nucleotides match TRBD1. Trimming removed 2 bases from V and 8 bases from J; junction bases left unmatched: 8. Germline values: CDR1 MNHNY, CDR2 SVGAGI (reference sequence). The CDR3 contains 14 residues. The CDR3 sequence: CASSYVDRAGGYTF. CDR3 in DNA: TGTGCCAGCAGTTACGTAGACAGGGCGGGCGGCTACACCTTC.

The table lists this clonotype with a few counts. The V gene is TRBV5-1, the J gene TRBJ1-2; 7 bases are a match to TRBD1. There are 16 residues in the CDR3. The V gene end was trimmed by 0 bases and the J gene end by 0 bases; junction bases not matched to a gene: 5. CDR1 and CDR2 (germline): SGHRS, YFSETQ. The CDR3 coding sequence is TGCGCCAGCAGCTTGGTACGGGACAGCGCTAACTATGGCTACACCTTC. Its protein product is CASSLVRDSANYGYTF.

In its sample, this clonotype was seen many times. The CDR3 is CATSRGGGGETQYF. Here the CDR3 DNA reads TGTGCCACCAGCAGAGGAGGAGGGGGGGAGACCCAGTACTTC. The chain uses TRBV15 and TRBJ2-5, with D perhaps assigned TRBD1 or TRBD2 (6 bases each). The CDR3 sequence is 14 residues long. Deletions cut 1 base from V and 5 bases from J, with 11 bases between. The germline V gene encodes CDR1 LNHNV and CDR2 YYDKDF (reference sequence). Variable domain in full (rest from reference TRBV15 and TRBJ2-5): DAMVIQNPRYQVTQFGKPVTLSCSQTLNHNVMYWYQQKSSQAPKLLFHYYDKDFNNEADTPDNFQSRRPNTSFCFLDIRSPGLGDTAMYLCATSRGGGGETQYFGPGTRLLVL.

This clonotype was found many times. The chain employs TRBV7-6 and TRBJ2-1; TRBD2 aligns across 10 bases. Germline-derived CDR1 and CDR2 are SGHVS and FNYEAQ. This CDR3 spans 16 amino acids. V shed 1 base and J 7 bases; nucleotides not matched to a gene: 7. This CDR3 reads CASSLEASGSRNEQFF. The CDR3 bases are TGTGCCAGCAGCTTAGAGGCTAGCGGGAGTAGGAATGAGCAGTTCTTC.

The genes are TRBV29-1 and TRBJ2-7, with unresolved D. The V gene's germline CDR1 is SQVTM and CDR2 ANQGSEA. V gave up 6 bases and J gave up 7 bases, with 19 bases separating them. The CDR3 runs 13 residues. In DNA form, the CDR3 reads TGCAGCGTCGCCGGACCCCGGGCGGATGAGCAGTACTTC. Amino acids: CSVAGPRADEQYF.

This rearrangement joins TRBV29-1 to TRBJ1-2, with 8 bases matching TRBD1. The CDR3 runs to 12 residues. The junction had 6 bases not matched to a gene; V was cut back by 6 bases and J by 6 bases. CDR1 is SQVTM and CDR2 is ANQGSEA in the germline V gene. For the CDR3, the DNA is TGCAGCGTAGAGGACAGGGAAAATGGCTACACCTTC. Translated: CSVEDRENGYTF.

This clonotype was seen more than once but under ten times. The chain combines TRBV7-9 with TRBJ2-5; TRBD2 matches at 11 bases. Looked up from germline, CDR1 is SEHNR and CDR2 is FQNEAQ (reference sequence). This CDR3 has 16 residues. V lost 6 bases, J lost 1 base, and 7 bases stayed unmatched. CDR3 in amino acids: CASSSTSGASQETQYF. The DNA for the CDR3 is TGTGCCAGCAGTTCGACTAGCGGGGCGTCCCAAGAGACCCAGTACTTC.